These 21 T cell receptor beta chains share one sample of origin, sequenced in a study of blood T cell repertoires in COVID-19. Repertoires were generated with immunoSEQ multiplex PCR, while TCRdb's copy carries only in-frame clones and drops some. The sample contains approximately 140,000 clones, almost 85% of which appear only once. Sample: PBMCs or T cells enriched from blood (not recorded which). The source is a man aged 40-49 years with acute COVID-19.

The gene calls are TRBV28 and TRBJ2-3; weak D call: TRBD2 (6 bases). Germline CDR1 reads MDHEN; CDR2 reads SYDVKM. This CDR3 has 16 amino acids. Deletions cut 7 bases from V and 0 bases from J, with 17 bases between. CDR3 amino acids: CASTIGGTQSTDTQYF. The DNA for the CDR3 is TGTGCCAGCACCATTGGGGGGACCCAAAGCACAGATACGCAGTATTTT.

This chain links TRBV5-4 with TRBJ2-7, with 16 bases aligning to TRBD2. The CDR3 totals 15 residues. The germline V gene encodes CDR1 SGHNT and CDR2 YYREEE (reference sequence). The junction had 3 bases not matched to a gene; V was cut back by 4 bases and J by 5 bases. The CDR3 DNA is TGTGCCAGCAGCCAGGGACTAGCGGGAGGGAACGAGCAGTACTTC. Its translation: CASSQGLAGGNEQYF.

The V call is TRBV5-1, the J call TRBJ2-2, with 9 bases fitting TRBD2. Germline values: CDR1 SGHRS, CDR2 YFSETQ. J was trimmed by 4 bases and V by 3 bases; bases with no gene match: 16. CDR3 length: 19 residues. In DNA, the CDR3 is TGCGCCAGCAGCTCTTTCTTAGCGGGGGCCCGGCGGGGCACCGGGGAGCTGTTTTTT. Protein: CASSSFLAGARRGTGELFF.

The J gene is TRBJ2-1, the V gene TRBV4-3; maybe TRBD1 (6 bases). Trimming removed 1 base from V and 10 bases from J, with 14 bases in between. Per germline, CDR1 LGHNA and CDR2 YSLEER. This CDR3 contains 14 residues. The CDR3 loop is CASSQGPDRLEQFF. The CDR3 coding sequence is TGCGCCAGCAGCCAAGGACCGGACAGATTGGAGCAGTTCTTC.

The chain combines TRBV29-1 with TRBJ2-1, with unresolved D. This CDR3 region has 11 residues. V was clipped by 5 bases and J by 5 bases, with 7 bases between them. Germline V lookup: CDR1 SQVTM, CDR2 ANQGSEA. In DNA, the CDR3 is TGCAGCGTTAAAGGGCACAATGAGCAGTTCTTC. Translated, it gives CSVKGHNEQFF.

The chain carries TRBV5-4 and TRBJ2-2, with D possibly being TRBD1 (6 bases). The CDR3 runs to 16 residues. Trimming stripped 0 bases from V and 1 base from J, with 10 bases between. The germline CDR1 and CDR2 sequences are SGHNT and YYREEE (reference sequence). CDR3 amino acids: CASSLGQVMNTGELFF. DNA of the CDR3: TGTGCCAGCAGCTTGGGACAGGTCATGAACACCGGGGAGCTGTTTTTT.

The chain is built from TRBV9 and TRBJ1-1; D remains unclear. V gave up 2 bases and J gave up 4 bases, with 12 bases separating them. This CDR3 has 14 residues. From germline, CDR1 is SGDLS and CDR2 YYNGEE. The CDR3 loop is CASSVLTEGTEAFF. The CDR3 DNA reads TGTGCCAGCAGCGTCCTGACTGAGGGCACTGAAGCTTTCTTT. The entire variable domain, with the rest obtained from reference TRBV9 and TRBJ1-1, is as follows: DSGVTQTPKHLITATGQRVTLRCSPRSGDLSVYWYQQSLDQGLQFLIQYYNGEERAKGNILERFSAQQFPDLHSELNLSSLELGDSALYFCASSVLTEGTEAFFGQGTRLTVV.

J is TRBJ1-5 and V is TRBV30, with 10 bases aligning to TRBD1. This CDR3 comprises 15 residues. Unmatched junction bases numbered 8, after V lost 2 bases and J lost 7 bases. Germline CDR1 is GTSNPN and CDR2 is SVGIG (reference sequence). CDR3 coding DNA: TGTGCCTGGAGTAAAGGGACAGGGGTAGAACAGCCCCAGCATTTT. It translates to CAWSKGTGVEQPQHF.

A single count supports this clone. The chain links TRBV2 to TRBJ2-3, with D unresolved. The V end was cut by 1 base, the J end by 6 bases, with 11 bases between. The germline CDR1 and CDR2 sequences are SNHLY and FYNNEI. The CDR3 has 14 amino acids. CDR3 amino acids: CASSEVDPGDTQYF. CDR3 DNA: TGTGCCAGCAGTGAAGTAGACCCCGGGGATACGCAGTATTTT.

The rearrangement links TRBV25-1 to TRBJ1-5, with D perhaps matching TRBD1 (5 bases). Trimming stripped 4 bases from V and 2 bases from J, with 18 bases between. Germline-derived CDR1 and CDR2 are MGHDK and SYGVNS. There are 17 residues in the CDR3. The CDR3 region has the DNA TGTGCCAGCAGTGCAAGATTCTACAGGATATGCAATCAGCCCCAGCATTTT. It encodes CASSARFYRICNQPQHF.

The V gene is TRBV28, the J gene TRBJ1-5; maybe TRBD1 (5 bases). V lost 6 bases and J lost 9, with 9 bases in between. Germline V gene sequence: CDR1 MDHEN, CDR2 SYDVKM. The CDR3 consists of 11 residues. In nucleotides, the CDR3 is TGTGCCAGCAGATTCGGGGGGCCCCAGCATTTT. Translation: CASRFGGPQHF.

This clone was seen a single time. The chain is built from TRBV7-2 and TRBJ2-5, with TRBD2 matching over 10 bases. The germline CDR1 and CDR2 sequences are SGHTA and FQGNSA. This CDR3 region has 17 residues. V dropped 2 bases and J dropped 5; count of bases not matched to a gene: 11. The CDR3 nucleotides are TGTGCCAGCAGCTTATTTTCTAGCGGGAGACTGGGGGAGACCCAGTACTTC. Encoded protein: CASSLFSSGRLGETQYF.

The chain uses TRBV7-8 and TRBJ1-5; no definite D call. Germline V gene sequence: CDR1 SGHVS, CDR2 FQNEAQ. V was shortened by 4 bases and J by 2 bases, with 18 bases between the two germline ends. The CDR3 has 17 amino acids. CDR3 loop: CASSSSSAGWGNQPQHF. CDR3 nucleotides: TGTGCCAGCAGCTCTTCCTCTGCGGGTTGGGGCAATCAGCCCCAGCATTTT.

CDR3 DNA sequence: TGCGCCAGCAGCTTGGAGGGGGGGAACCCTCGGGAGCTGTTTTTT. Its translation is CASSLEGGNPRELFF. This rearrangement joins TRBV5-1 to TRBJ2-2; D might be TRBD2 (7 bases). V was pared by 0 bases and J by 9 bases, with 15 bases between. The V gene's germline CDR1 is SGHRS and CDR2 YFSETQ. The CDR3 has 15 amino acids.

The chain uses TRBV27 and TRBJ2-6; the D gene is possibly TRBD1 (5 bases). V lost 5 bases, J lost 1 base, and 9 bases lay in between. Germline V CDR1 and CDR2: MNHEY, SMNVEV (reference sequence). This CDR3 is 15 amino acids long. The CDR3 DNA reads TGTGCCAGCAGTCCCCGACAGTCTGGGGCCAACGTCCTGACTTTC. It specifies CASSPRQSGANVLTF.

The chain has TRBV7-2 and TRBJ2-1, with a weak D call TRBD2 (6 bases). The CDR3 length is 15 residues. Germline V gives CDR1 SGHTA, CDR2 FQGNSA. Trimming pared 5 bases from V and 6 bases from J, leaving 17 bases between. The CDR3 sequence is CASSPPGRGFNEQFF. CDR3 DNA sequence: TGTGCCAGCAGCCCGCCTGGGCGGGGTTTCAATGAGCAGTTCTTC.

A single count supports this clone. The V call is TRBV19, the J call TRBJ1-5; D ambiguous. Germline V gene sequence: CDR1 LNHDA, CDR2 SQIVND (reference sequence). CDR3 size: 14 residues. V was trimmed by 4 bases and J by 4 bases, leaving 11 bases between them. The CDR3 region has the DNA TGTGCCAGTAGTACCGACACCGTTAATCAGCCCCAGCATTTT. Encoded protein: CASSTDTVNQPQHF.

The genes are TRBV28 and TRBJ1-4; 8 nucleotides agree with TRBD1. CDR1 is MDHEN, CDR2 SYDVKM, per germline. This CDR3 comprises 15 residues. V was clipped by 7 bases and J by 5 bases; unmatched bases: 9. The CDR3 protein is CASNKQQGVNEKLFF. CDR3 bases: TGTGCCAGCAACAAGCAACAGGGGGTAAATGAAAAACTGTTTTTT.

The gene calls are TRBV4-3 and TRBJ1-3; 7 nucleotides agree with TRBD1. With 0 bases clipped from V and 4 bases from J, the junction kept 6 bases outside the gene matches. Germline assignment: CDR1 LGHNA and CDR2 YSLEER. The CDR3 sequence is 16 residues long. The CDR3 sequence is CASSQDSGQRGNTIYF. Written as DNA, the CDR3 is TGCGCCAGCAGCCAAGATTCGGGACAGCGAGGAAACACCATATATTTT.

The chain joins TRBV5-1 to TRBJ1-1; the D gene is possibly TRBD1 (5 bases). CDR3 length: 13 amino acids. The V end lost 5 bases, the J end lost 4 bases, and 12 bases lay between the germline ends. Per the germline V gene, CDR1 is SGHRS and CDR2 is YFSETQ. CDR3 amino acids: CASRPGGGTEAFF. The CDR3 DNA reads as TGCGCCAGCAGGCCCGGCGGGGGCACTGAAGCTTTCTTT.

V gene TRBV5-1 combines with J gene TRBJ2-4, with D maybe TRBD2 (5 bases). V lost 0 bases and J lost 4, with 14 bases in between. CDR3 length equals 16 residues. The germline CDR1 and CDR2 sequences are SGHRS and YFSETQ. The CDR3 loop reads CASSLGSEGPKNIQYF. DNA of the CDR3: TGCGCCAGCAGCTTGGGAAGTGAGGGCCCTAAAAACATTCAGTACTTC.